These 2 T cell receptor beta chains came from one sample sequenced in a study of shared clonotypes between healthy human individuals. Method: immunoSEQ multiplex PCR; TCRdb's copy keeps in-frame clones and lacks some. This sample yields roughly 1,500,000 clones, of which 95% to 99% are seen a single time; less than 0.55% belongs to the top ten. The sequenced sample was naive CD4+ T cells sorted from blood. The subset was: CD45RA+ positively selected. The receptor source for this set is a man aged 25 to 40 in good health.

This clone has only one observation. The chain has TRBV4-3 and TRBJ2-2; 10 nucleotides match TRBD1. The germline V gene has CDR1 LGHNA and CDR2 YSLEER. The CDR3 contains 19 residues. Unmatched junction bases numbered 16, after V lost 3 bases and J lost 6 bases. The DNA of the CDR3 is TGCGCCAGCAGCCAGAATAGCAGATCTGGGACAGGGGTCCCCGGGGAGCTGTTTTTT. It specifies CASSQNSRSGTGVPGELFF.

As regards this clone: The same CDR3 also results from other DNA sequences found in this sample. The V and J genes are TRBV29-1 and TRBJ2-7; 10 bases align to TRBD2. CDR1 and CDR2 from the germline V gene are SQVTM and ANQGSEA. This CDR3 contains 14 residues. Unmatched junction bases numbered 7, after V lost 4 bases and J lost 4 bases. The CDR3 loop reads CSVGGAGGPYEQYF. The CDR3 region has the DNA TGCAGCGTTGGGGGAGCGGGAGGGCCGTACGAGCAGTACTTC.